This is a list of T cell receptor beta chains from one sample in a study of T cell clones after liver transplantation. TCRdb's table, derived via immunoSEQ multiplex PCR, lists solely in-frame clones and lacks some. The sample has fewer than 85,000 clones, around four fifths seen once. Here the sequenced sample was CD4+ T cells from blood, taken at the 22-month timepoint. The source is a human patient who received a liver transplant. Certain T cells may be donor cells from the graft. CDR3s include the opening cysteine and the closing phenylalanine or tryptophan. The D gene is left open where the match is weak. Rows give clone size only sometimes, using once, few, many, or a class for an expanded clone.

j_call	clone_size	v_call	d_call	cdr3_nt	cdr3_aa
TRBJ2-7	once	TRBV30	TRBD2	TGTGCCTGGAGTGTAATCCTTTTTGGGACTAGCGGCTCCTACGAGCAGTACTTC	CAWSVILFGTSGSYEQYF
TRBJ2-7	-	TRBV28	-	TGTGCCAGCGGCGGCAGGGGCCCCGAGCAGTACTTC	CASGGRGPEQYF
TRBJ1-1	-	TRBV7-3	-	TGTGCCAGCAGCCAGGCACGGATCACTGAAGCTTTCTTT	CASSQARITEAFF
TRBJ2-5	-	TRBV11-2	-	TGTGCCAGCAGCCGGACGTACCAAGAGACCCAGTACTTC	CASSRTYQETQYF
TRBJ2-7	-	TRBV7-2	-	TGTGCCAGCAGCTTTGCCAGGAGCTCCTACGAGCAGTACTTC	CASSFARSSYEQYF
TRBJ1-1	-	TRBV27	TRBD1	TGTGCCAGCAGGAAGGGAGGGACAGATTTTAACACTGAAGCTTTCTTT	CASRKGGTDFNTEAFF
TRBJ2-7	-	TRBV27	-	TGTGCCAGCAGTCCCCGGGGGACCTACGAGCAGTACTTC	CASSPRGTYEQYF
TRBJ1-2	-	TRBV30	-	TGTGCCTGGAATGTATACCGAACTAACTATGGCTACACCTTC	CAWNVYRTNYGYTF
TRBJ1-2	-	TRBV28	TRBD1	TGTGCCAGCAGTTCGGGGGACAGAAGCAACTATGGCTACACCTTC	CASSSGDRSNYGYTF
TRBJ2-7	-	TRBV29-1	TRBD1	TGCAGCGCCCGGGACAGGTTCCCCTACGAGCAGTACTTC	CSARDRFPYEQYF
TRBJ2-1	-	TRBV9	-	TGTGCCAGCAGCACCCAGGGGCAGACGGTGAATGAGCAGTTCTTC	CASSTQGQTVNEQFF
TRBJ1-1	-	TRBV29-1	-	TGCAGCGTTTTCAGGGGCTCGGTTGTCACTGAAGCTTTCTTT	CSVFRGSVVTEAFF
TRBJ1-2	few	TRBV27	-	TGTGCCAGCAGTTCCCGACAGGTTGCGGACTATGGCTACACCTTC	CASSSRQVADYGYTF
TRBJ2-1	-	TRBV6-6	-	TGTGCCAGCAGCCCGACGAATGAGCAGTTCTTC	CASSPTNEQFF
TRBJ2-7	-	TRBV7-9	-	TGTGCCAGCATCAGATCCTTTCCCCGGGGCTACGAGCAGTACTTC	CASIRSFPRGYEQYF
TRBJ2-7	-	TRBV18	TRBD1	TGTGCCAGCTCCCTAGGGACAGGGGATGCCGAGCAGTACTTC	CASSLGTGDAEQYF
TRBJ2-1	once	TRBV6-5	-	TGTGCCAGCAGACTGGAGAATGAGCAGTTCTTC	CASRLENEQFF
TRBJ2-5	-	TRBV10-3	TRBD1	TGTGCCATCAGTGAGTCGAGAGGGACAGGGGGCAAAGAGACCCAGTACTTC	CAISESRGTGGKETQYF
TRBJ2-1	few	TRBV13	-	TGTGCCAGCAGCTTCCGGAATGAGGTGCTCTTC	CASSFRNEVLF
TRBJ1-1	-	TRBV6-5	-	TGTGCCAGCAGCCAAATGACAGCTTTGAACACTGAAGCTTTCTTT	CASSQMTALNTEAFF
TRBJ1-1	-	TRBV14	-	TGTGCCAGCAGCAAGGGCGGGCGGATCCTGAGGGGTACTGAAGCTTTCTTT	CASSKGGRILRGTEAFF
TRBJ1-5	-	TRBV19	-	TGTGCCAGTAGTATTTCAGGGTGGGACAATCAGCCCCAGCATTTT	CASSISGWDNQPQHF
TRBJ2-5	-	TRBV28	TRBD1	TGTGCCAGCACCTCTTTCGCTTCGGACAGGGGGAGAGAGACCCAGTACTTC	CASTSFASDRGRETQYF
TRBJ2-2	-	TRBV5-1	-	TGCGCCGCTGGGCCGGTGGGGGTAGACACCGGGGAGCTGTTTTTT	CAAGPVGVDTGELFF
TRBJ1-4	-	TRBV11-2	-	TGTGCCAGCAGCTTCACGACAGCAACTAATGAAAAACTGTTTTTT	CASSFTTATNEKLFF
TRBJ1-1	-	TRBV5-5	-	TGTGCCAGCAGCTTGGGGCGAAGGCAGGTTGACACTGAAGCTTTCTTT	CASSLGRRQVDTEAFF
TRBJ2-5	-	TRBV5-1	-	TGCGCCAGCAGCTTGGATGGGCAGGGGGGAGAGACCCAGTACTTC	CASSLDGQGGETQYF
TRBJ2-2	-	TRBV6-4	-	TGTGCCAGCAGTGACTGGCCCCCTGGGACAGAGCTGTTTTTT	CASSDWPPGTELFF
TRBJ2-3	few	TRBV5-1	-	TGCGCCAGCAGCCTTGACGTGGGAGAGGCAGATACGCAGTATTTT	CASSLDVGEADTQYF
TRBJ2-7	-	TRBV5-1	-	TGCGCCAGCAGCTTGGAAGGCGGGGTCTCCTACGAGCAGTACTTC	CASSLEGGVSYEQYF
TRBJ1-5	few	TRBV5-1	-	TGCGCCAGCAGCCTTACAGGGTTGGAGCCCCAGCATTTT	CASSLTGLEPQHF
TRBJ1-1	few	TRBV6-5	-	TGTGCCAGCAGTTACGACGCTCCGAACACTGAAGCTTTCTTT	CASSYDAPNTEAFF
TRBJ2-7	-	TRBV25-1	-	TGTGCCAGCAGTGACCGTTCTGGGGGTTACTACGAGCAGTACTTC	CASSDRSGGYYEQYF
TRBJ1-1	few	TRBV28	-	TGTGCCAGCGCTCCGGGCAGCGCGAACACTGAAGCTTTCTTT	CASAPGSANTEAFF
TRBJ2-3	-	TRBV4-2	TRBD2	TGTGCCAGCAGCCAAGAAGGAAGAGGCGGGGGGGCAGGCACAGATACGCAGTATTTT	CASSQEGRGGGAGTDTQYF
TRBJ2-3	-	TRBV7-3	-	TGTGCCAGCAGCTTAGGTGGGCCTGCAGATACGCAGTATTTT	CASSLGGPADTQYF